This passage covers 8 T cell receptor beta chains from one sample sequenced in a study of T cell changes during pregnancy in multiple sclerosis. Only in-frame clones appear in the TCRdb table, and some are missing; sequencing was by immunoSEQ multiplex PCR. This sample has tens of thousands of clones, with 93% found just once. This specimen consisted of CD8+ T cells from peripheral blood mononuclear cells, obtained in the second trimester of pregnancy. All receptors come from a female donor with multiple sclerosis, enrolled in a pregnancy study.

The chain links TRBV30 to TRBJ2-7, with 11 bases matching TRBD1. This CDR3 is 13 amino acids long. Trimming at V came to 5 bases and at J to 6 bases, leaving 6 bases not matched to a gene. Germline CDR1 is GTSNPN and CDR2 is SVGIG (reference sequence). DNA of the CDR3: TGTGCCTGGGAAAGGACAGGGGGCTTCGAGCAGTACTTC. As protein: CAWERTGGFEQYF.

The chain is built from TRBV5-6 and TRBJ2-7; tentative D call: TRBD2 (6 bases). V lost 4 bases and J lost 2, with 13 bases in between. The CDR3 totals 14 residues. CDR1 SGHDT and CDR2 YYEEEE come from the germline V gene. The CDR3 loop reads CASSAGRYTYEQYF. The CDR3, as DNA: TGTGCCAGCAGCGCGGGACGCTACACCTACGAGCAGTACTTC.

The count of this clone is one. The rearrangement uses TRBV27 and TRBJ2-7; TRBD2 might be the D (5 bases). With 5 bases removed from V and 2 bases from J, the gap between germline ends came to 22 bases. Germline V CDR1 and CDR2: MNHEY, SMNVEV (reference sequence). The CDR3 extends over 17 amino acids. CDR3 coding DNA: TGTGCCAGCAGTCCATTTAGACGGCGGGCTACCACCTACGAGCAGTACTTC. Translating it yields CASSPFRRRATTYEQYF.

The chain carries TRBV27 and TRBJ2-7; the D is unclear. This CDR3 spans 14 amino acids. Germline-derived CDR1 and CDR2 are MNHEY and SMNVEV (reference sequence). V dropped 2 bases and J dropped 5 bases, with 13 bases sitting between them. Here the CDR3 DNA reads TGTGCCAGCAGTTTACCAGGCAGCCGGCACGAGCAGTACTTC. Translating gives CASSLPGSRHEQYF.

V usage is TRBV2 and J usage is TRBJ1-2; 7 positions match TRBD1. The V and J ends lost 1 base and 8 bases, in that order; junction bases with no gene match: 7. Germline CDR1 and CDR2: SNHLY and FYNNEI. The CDR3 is 14 residues long. The DNA of the CDR3 is TGTGCCAGCAGTGAAGTCCAGGGGGATCGGGGCTACACCTTC. As protein: CASSEVQGDRGYTF.

This clone occurred once. The genes are TRBV5-1 and TRBJ2-7, with 11 bases lining up with TRBD2. Germline V gene sequence: CDR1 SGHRS, CDR2 YFSETQ. V was clipped by 3 bases and J by 0 bases; unmatched bases: 5. This CDR3 has 16 amino acids. CDR3 coding DNA: TGCGCCAGCAGCTCTTCCGGGACTAGCGGCTCCTACGAGCAGTACTTC. This encodes CASSSSGTSGSYEQYF. Full variable domain (outside the CDR3, taken from reference TRBV5-1 and TRBJ2-7): KAGVTQTPRYLIKTRGQQVTLSCSPISGHRSVSWYQQTPGQGLQFLFEYFSETQRNKGNFPGRFSGRQFSNSRSEMNVSTLELGDSALYLCASSSSGTSGSYEQYFGPGTRLTVT.

The J gene is TRBJ1-5, the V gene TRBV5-8; tentative D call: TRBD1 (5 bases). In germline, CDR1 is SGHTS, CDR2 YDEGEE. V was pared by 0 bases and J by 0 bases, with 13 bases between. The CDR3 has 17 residues. The CDR3 DNA reads as TGTGCCAGCAGCTTGGATATTGGGGCCTATAGCAATCAGCCCCAGCATTTT. Translating gives CASSLDIGAYSNQPQHF.

The V gene is TRBV4-1, the J gene TRBJ1-1, with 7 bases that match TRBD1. V shed 4 bases, J shed 5 bases, and the junction held 7 bases outside the gene matches. The CDR3 totals 14 residues. Germline V gene sequence: CDR1 MGHRA, CDR2 YSYEKL. CDR3 sequence: CASSLSTGKTEAFF. The CDR3 nucleotides read TGCGCCAGCAGCCTCTCGACAGGGAAAACTGAAGCTTTCTTT.